These T cell receptor beta chains were read from a single sample in a study of CD8+ T cells in alopecia areata. TCRdb keeps only in-frame clones here, not all; method: immunoSEQ multiplex PCR. This repertoire shows about 150,000 clones, around half found once; its top ten account for roughly a fifth. Sequencing was performed on CD8+ T cells sorted from blood, taken at week 0. The receptors originated from a human donor with alopecia areata. CDR3s include the opening cysteine and the closing phenylalanine or tryptophan. Fields, in order: V gene, J gene, D gene, CDR3 length, clone size, CDR3 DNA, CDR3 protein. A D gene is named only where the DNA matches it firmly. Not all rows give a size; the values are once, few, many and, for expanded clones, a class.

TRBV4-3,TRBJ2-5,.,15,.,TGCGCCAGCAGCCAAGAGTGGCTGTACCAAGAGACCCAGTACTTC,CASSQEWLYQETQYF
TRBV9,TRBJ1-1,.,14,.,TGTGCCAGCAGCGTAGATAATGAGGACACTGAAGCTTTCTTT,CASSVDNEDTEAFF
TRBV7-3,TRBJ2-3,TRBD2,14,.,TGTGCCAGCAGCCTTCGGGGGGGCACAGATACGCAGTATTTT,CASSLRGGTDTQYF
TRBV6-6,TRBJ2-1,.,15,.,TGTGCCAGCAGTGGAGGGACATACATACGCAATGAGCAGTTCTTC,CASSGGTYIRNEQFF
TRBV5-4,TRBJ2-5,.,16,.,TGTGCCAGCAGCTTGTCCAGGGAGACGTACCAAGAGACCCAGTACTTC,CASSLSRETYQETQYF
TRBV2,TRBJ1-2,TRBD1,15,.,TGTGCCAGCAGTCCCCGGGACAGGGAATTGTATGGCTACACCTTC,CASSPRDRELYGYTF
TRBV29-1,TRBJ1-2,TRBD1,13,once,TGCAGCGCTGGGACAGGGGGCGTAGGTGGCTACACCTTC,CSAGTGGVGGYTF
TRBV19,TRBJ1-5,.,14,few,TGTGCCAGTGCCGGGAGAGAAAGCAATCAGCCCCAGCATTTT,CASAGRESNQPQHF
TRBV14,TRBJ2-2,TRBD2,16,.,TGTGCCAGCAGCCAAGAACTAGCGGGGGCCCCCGGGGAGCTGTTTTTT,CASSQELAGAPGELFF
TRBV12-5,TRBJ2-2,.,15,.,TGTGCTAGTGGTTTCATCCAGGGGATCTCCGGGGAGCTGTTTTTT,CASGFIQGISGELFF
TRBV27,TRBJ2-7,TRBD2,15,few,TGTGCCAGCAGTCCGAATTGGGGGGAGGGCTACGAGCAGTACTTC,CASSPNWGEGYEQYF
TRBV30,TRBJ1-2,.,10,.,TGTGCCTGGAGGAACTATGGCTACACCTTC,CAWRNYGYTF
TRBV30,TRBJ2-2,TRBD1,14,.,TGTGCCTGGAGTTCGGGACAGGGCACCGGGGAGCTGTTTTTT,CAWSSGQGTGELFF
TRBV6-6,TRBJ2-3,TRBD2,16,.,TGTGCCAGCAGTTACTCGACCAGCGGGGCCCGAGATACGCAGTATTTT,CASSYSTSGARDTQYF
TRBV30,TRBJ2-7,.,11,.,TGTGCCTGGAGTTACACTCACGAGCAGTACTTC,CAWSYTHEQYF
TRBV9,TRBJ1-1,TRBD1,16,few,TGTGCCAGCAGCGACCGGGACAGGGGGGTCTGGACTGAAGCTTTCTTT,CASSDRDRGVWTEAFF
TRBV7-9,TRBJ2-3,.,15,.,TGTGCCAGCAGCCCGAACCAGGGAAGCACAGATACGCAGTATTTT,CASSPNQGSTDTQYF
TRBV14,TRBJ1-1,.,13,.,TGTGCCAGCAGCCAAGGCGGACACACTGAAGCTTTCTTT,CASSQGGHTEAFF
TRBV30,TRBJ2-7,TRBD1,13,.,TGTGCCTGGGAAATGGACAGGGCGAGCGAGCAGTACTTC,CAWEMDRASEQYF
TRBV14,TRBJ2-7,TRBD1,14,.,TGTGCCAGCAGCTCTCCGGGACAGGCCTACGAGCAGTACTTC,CASSSPGQAYEQYF
TRBV11-2,TRBJ2-1,.,12,few,TGTGCCAGCAGTACAGATCCCAATGAGCAGTTCTTC,CASSTDPNEQFF
TRBV2,TRBJ2-2,TRBD2,16,.,TGTGCCAGCATATCCGGGACTAGCGAGTACACCGGGGAGCTGTTTTTT,CASISGTSEYTGELFF
TRBV7-2,TRBJ2-7,.,13,.,TGTGCCAGCAGCTCCGTCCCCTCCTACGAGCAGTACTTC,CASSSVPSYEQYF
TRBV2,TRBJ1-5,.,14,few,TGTGCCAGCAGGACGGAGAATAGCAATCAGCCCCAGCATTTT,CASRTENSNQPQHF
TRBV6-5,TRBJ1-1,.,13,.,TGTGCCAGCGCAAGGGACGCAAACACTGAAGCTTTCTTT,CASARDANTEAFF
TRBV11-1,TRBJ2-7,.,14,once,TGTGCCAGCACCCTTGGGGCAGGGGCGTACGAGCAGTACTTC,CASTLGAGAYEQYF
TRBV6-6,TRBJ2-7,.,15,.,TGTGCCAGCAGTGCCTTAGATGGGGGCAATCAGGAGCAGTACTTC,CASSALDGGNQEQYF
TRBV30,TRBJ1-1,.,14,.,TGTGCCTGGAGTGTAGGCGGGTTGAACACTGAAGCTTTCTTT,CAWSVGGLNTEAFF
TRBV29-1,TRBJ2-7,.,13,few,TGCAGCGTTGACTCGTCAGGTTCCGCCGAGCAGTACTTC,CSVDSSGSAEQYF
TRBV4-3,TRBJ2-1,.,18,few,TGCGCCAGCAGCCAAGAGGGGGTGGCGGGGACATCCTACAATGAGCAGTTCTTC,CASSQEGVAGTSYNEQFF
TRBV7-9,TRBJ2-1,.,12,few,TGTGCCAGCAGCTTGGGAGAGAATGAGCAGTTCTTC,CASSLGENEQFF
TRBV10-3,TRBJ1-1,TRBD1,16,.,TGTGCCATCAGTGACGACAGGGAATTGAGGGGGACTGAAGCTTTCTTT,CAISDDRELRGTEAFF
TRBV27,TRBJ1-5,.,16,.,TGTGCCAGCAGTTTATCGGCAGGAGATAGCAATCAGCCCCAGCATTTT,CASSLSAGDSNQPQHF
TRBV29-1,TRBJ1-1,.,11,once,TGCAGCGTTGATGGGGGGACTGAAGCTTTCTTT,CSVDGGTEAFF
TRBV4-1,TRBJ2-2,.,14,.,TGCGCCAGCAGCCCCCCCGGCGCGGGCGGGGAGCTGTTTTTT,CASSPPGAGGELFF
TRBV7-9,TRBJ2-1,.,15,.,TGTGCCAGCAGCCCGAGGGGGGCGAGTTACAATGAGCAGTTCTTC,CASSPRGASYNEQFF
TRBV4-3,TRBJ2-1,TRBD1,13,few,TGCGCCAGCAGCCAGAACAGGGGAAGAGAGCAGTTCTTC,CASSQNRGREQFF
TRBV29-1,TRBJ2-7,TRBD1,14,.,TGCAGCGTTGAAGGGACAGGGGTCACCTACGAGCAGTACTTC,CSVEGTGVTYEQYF
TRBV11-2,TRBJ2-3,TRBD2,15,.,TGTGCCAGCAGCCCAACGGGGGGGCTGGGAGATACGCAGTATTTT,CASSPTGGLGDTQYF
TRBV29-1,TRBJ1-2,.,13,few,TGCAGCGTGCCGACAGGAGGAGATTATGGCTACACCTTC,CSVPTGGDYGYTF
TRBV7-9,TRBJ1-2,.,15,few,TGTGCCAGCAGCCTCCCACAGGGCTCTGACTATGGCTACACCTTC,CASSLPQGSDYGYTF
TRBV7-9,TRBJ2-2,TRBD1,18,few,TGTGCCAGCAGCTCCCCCCAGCCCGGGACAGGGCGTGCCGGGGAGCTGTTTTTT,CASSSPQPGTGRAGELFF
TRBV13,TRBJ2-7,.,14,.,TGTGCCAGCAGCCTCCGGGACCTTCCCTACGAGCAGTACTTC,CASSLRDLPYEQYF
TRBV30,TRBJ2-5,.,14,.,TGTGCCTGGAGTTCACAGGGGGGGGTGGAGACCCAGTACTTC,CAWSSQGGVETQYF
TRBV29-1,TRBJ1-2,TRBD1,13,.,TGCAGCGTTGTTACAGGGGAGGACTATGGCTACACCTTC,CSVVTGEDYGYTF
TRBV27,TRBJ2-7,TRBD1,14,.,TGTGCCAGCAGTCCCCGGACAGGCCACTACGAGCAGTACTTC,CASSPRTGHYEQYF
TRBV15,TRBJ2-7,.,13,.,TGTGCCACCAGCGGGGCGACCTACCACGAGCAGTACTTC,CATSGATYHEQYF
TRBV27,TRBJ2-7,.,15,.,TGTGCCAGCATGCCCTCCGGGGGCCTCTCCTACGAGCAGTACTTC,CASMPSGGLSYEQYF
TRBV5-6,TRBJ2-1,TRBD1,14,.,TGTGCCAGCAAAGGGACAGGAACCTACAATGAGCAGTTCTTC,CASKGTGTYNEQFF
TRBV20-1,TRBJ2-1,.,11,.,TGCAGTGCCTGGTGGGACAATGAGCAGTTCTTC,CSAWWDNEQFF
TRBV12-5,TRBJ2-3,.,17,.,TGTGCTAGTGGCTCCTCAGAAGCGGGCAGAGACACAGATACGCAGTATTTT,CASGSSEAGRDTDTQYF
TRBV27,TRBJ1-6,TRBD1,17,.,TGTGCCAGCAGACGGCTCGACAGGGCTTCGGGAAATTCACCCCTCCACTTT,CASRRLDRASGNSPLHF
TRBV2,TRBJ1-5,TRBD1,13,.,TGTGCCAGCAGTCAGGGGGCGGTTCAGCCCCAGCATTTT,CASSQGAVQPQHF
TRBV7-8,TRBJ2-5,.,15,.,TGTGCCAGCAGCTCCCGATGGGGCCTCCAAGAGACCCAGTACTTC,CASSSRWGLQETQYF